The 26 T cell receptor beta chains in this list originate from one sample, sequenced in a study of post-analysis software for immune sequencing data (dated by TCRdb to between 2014 and 2016). No antigen has been assigned to these receptors. The method was PCR. The listed sequencing device is Illumina HiSeq 2500. To reduce PCR and sequencing biases, unique molecular identifiers were built into the TCR beta cDNA libraries. Clones were called with MiXCR by TCRdb after fastp trimmed the public reads at Q25, and only in-frame beta chains were retained. CDR3 protein duplicates are merged, each entry listing the most common genes and DNA. The sample includes just over 250,000 distinct CDR3 sequences, with 36% observed a single time. Under 5.5% of the sample is held by the ten biggest clonotypes. Paper-wide results and their limitations: Significantly higher frequencies in patients than in controls were found for about five TRBV segments, including TRBV5-6, TRBV5-1 and TRBV20-1.

Input material: blood. Every receptor here comes from a girl aged 5-17 years with multiple sclerosis.

About this clonotype: This may arise from a read error, as a much more abundant clone is one base away. V usage is TRBV7-9 and J usage is TRBJ2-3; maybe TRBD1 (5 bases). Trimming cost V 8 bases and J 2 bases, with 17 bases left between them. The CDR3 is 15 amino acids. Germline V gene data show CDR1 as SEHNR and CDR2 as FQNEAQ (reference sequence). CDR3 nucleotide sequence: TGTGCCAGCGGCTCCGGGCAGGGTTTCACAGATACGCAGTATTTT. Its translation is CASGSGQGFTDTQYF.

This chain connects TRBV20-1 to TRBJ1-1, with a weak D call TRBD1 (6 bases). Germline V gene lookup returns CDR1 DFQATT and CDR2 SNEGSKA (reference sequence). The CDR3 loop spans 16 amino acids. Trimming removed 0 bases from V and 4 bases from J, with 18 bases in between. In nucleotides, the CDR3 is TGCAGTGCTAGAGATCTCGGGGGCGGAAGGCCCACTGAAGCTTTCTTT. Encoded protein: CSARDLGGGRPTEAFF.

This clonotype occurred many times. The V gene is TRBV10-3, the J gene TRBJ2-7; D gene ambiguous. This CDR3 region has 14 residues. Looked up from germline, CDR1 is ENHRY and CDR2 is SYGVKD. Trimming cost V 6 bases and J 0 bases, with 12 bases left between them. CDR3 DNA sequence: TGTGCCATCAGCTCCGACCCCGGCTCCTACGAGCAGTACTTC. This sequence encodes CAISSDPGSYEQYF.

This clonotype was seen only once. Possible read error: a much larger clone is one base away. The CDR3 region is CTSSSAEGLANEQFF. The CDR3 DNA reads as TGTACCAGCAGTTCCGCAGAGGGGCTTGCGAATGAGCAGTTCTTC. V and J are TRBV28 and TRBJ2-1; D might be TRBD1 or TRBD2, each matching 5 bases. The germline gives CDR1 MDHEN, CDR2 SYDVKM. There are 15 residues in the CDR3.

This clonotype was observed at least ten times. The chain links TRBV12-3 or TRBV12-4 to TRBJ2-5; no clear D gene. Between the trimmed V and J ends, which lost 3 bases and 2 bases, there was a span of 7 bases. The CDR3 has 13 amino acids. CDR3 residues: CASSLGGQETQYF. Written as DNA, the CDR3 is TGTGCCAGCAGTTTGGGCGGACAAGAGACCCAGTACTTC.

This clonotype showed up just a few times. The gene calls are TRBV10-3 and TRBJ1-1; weak D call: TRBD1 (6 bases). V shed 8 bases and J shed 5 bases, with 18 bases lying between them. From germline, CDR1 is ENHRY and CDR2 SYGVKD. The CDR3 is 14 amino acids. CDR3 protein: CAIGLAGGQTEAFF. CDR3 nucleotides: TGTGCCATCGGTTTGGCCGGGGGCCAAACTGAAGCTTTCTTT.

The chain employs TRBV11-2 and TRBJ1-1; D gene uncertain. CDR1 is SGHAT and CDR2 is FQNNGV in the germline V gene. The CDR3 is 15 residues long. Trimming left V 2 bases short and J 3 bases short, with 13 bases between. In nucleotides, the CDR3 is TGTGCCAGCAGCTTACTAGGACGCGGGGACACTGAAGCTTTCTTT. As protein: CASSLLGRGDTEAFF.

As to this clonotype: A much larger clone lies a single base off, so this may be a read error. The V call is TRBV12-3 or TRBV12-4, the J call TRBJ1-5; no clear D. This CDR3 is built from 17 residues. Trimming pared 0 bases from V and 3 bases from J, leaving 15 bases between. This chain's CDR3 is CASSLARSSGNNQPQHF. The CDR3 DNA is TGTGCCAGCAGTTTAGCGCGGAGCTCGGGGAACAATCAGCCCCAGCATTTT.

This chain uses TRBV7-8 with TRBJ2-2; 7 bases are a match to TRBD1. J lost 4 bases, V lost 3 bases, and 11 bases had no gene match. In germline, CDR1 is SGHVS, CDR2 FQNEAQ. CDR3 length: 17 residues. The CDR3 here is CASSFQRQGPGTGELFF. CDR3 nucleotide sequence: TGTGCCAGCAGCTTCCAAAGACAGGGTCCGGGCACCGGGGAGCTGTTTTTT.

This clonotype was recorded at least ten times. This chain links TRBV6-6 with TRBJ1-2; D ambiguous. The CDR3 spans 15 residues. Germline V gene data show CDR1 as MNHNY and CDR2 as SVGAGI (reference sequence). V shed 10 bases and J shed 4 bases, with 22 bases lying between them. CDR3 sequence (DNA): TGTGCCACCACCTCCCCCAGCACCAGATCCTATGGCTACACCTTC. It specifies CATTSPSTRSYGYTF.

This clonotype was counted between two and nine times. V gene TRBV25-1 combines with J gene TRBJ1-6, with D possibly being TRBD1 (5 bases). The CDR3 contains 14 residues. Germline V gives CDR1 MGHDK, CDR2 SYGVNS. V was cut by 4 bases and J by 4 bases, with 8 bases left in between. CDR3 DNA sequence: TGTGCCAGCAGTGCACGGGGGTATAATTCACCCCTCCACTTT. This sequence encodes CASSARGYNSPLHF.

This clonotype was seen many times. J is TRBJ1-6 and V is TRBV10-3; no clear D. There are 16 residues in the CDR3. Trimming pared 2 bases from V and 10 bases from J, leaving 18 bases between. Per germline, CDR1 ENHRY and CDR2 SYGVKD. CDR3 nucleotides: TGTGCCATCAGTGAGGAAGAGGACCCGTTGCGGTCACCCCTCCACTTT. This sequence encodes CAISEEEDPLRSPLHF.

This clonotype was detected ten times or more. The gene calls are TRBV27 and TRBJ1-2; 7 bases are a match to TRBD1. V trimming: 4 bases; J trimming: 4 bases; junction bases outside the gene matches: 3. Germline V gene lookup returns CDR1 MNHEY and CDR2 SMNVEV (reference sequence). This CDR3 contains 13 residues. CDR3 sequence (DNA): TGTGCCAGCAGTTCCCCAGGGGGCTATGGCTACACCTTC. It encodes CASSSPGGYGYTF.

This clonotype has more than one count but fewer than ten. J is TRBJ2-3 and V is TRBV20-1; 7 nucleotides line up with TRBD2. Trimming at V came to 1 base and at J to 0 bases, leaving 4 bases not matched to a gene. In germline, CDR1 is DFQATT, CDR2 SNEGSKA (reference sequence). The CDR3 sequence is 15 residues long. CDR3 in amino acids: CSARGGGRSTDTQYF. DNA of the CDR3: TGCAGTGCTAGAGGAGGCGGGAGAAGCACAGATACGCAGTATTTT.

Concerning this clonotype: This may be a read error: a much more frequent sequence differs by one nucleotide. The V and J genes are TRBV6-5 and TRBJ1-4; D is unresolved. CDR3 size: 16 residues. Germline V lookup: CDR1 MNHEY, CDR2 SVGAGI. Written as DNA, the CDR3 is TGTGCCAGCAGTTACTCGTCCGGGCGGGCTAATGAAAAACCGTTTTTT. This encodes CASSYSSGRANEKPFF.

This chain joins TRBV21-1 and TRBJ2-2; the D call in the table, TRBD2, was not verified against the DNA. TRBV21-1 is deemed a pseudogene. The CDR3 sequence is 16 residues long. For the CDR3, the DNA is TGTGCCAGCAGCAAAGTTCCCGCAGGAAACACCGGGGAGCTGTTTTTT. It codes for CASSKVPAGNTGELFF.

Notes on this clonotype: This sequence may be a read error, since a much larger clone differs from it by one base. J is TRBJ2-1 and V is TRBV6-5; D call uncertain. CDR1 and CDR2 (germline): MNHEY, SVGAGI. V was shortened by 5 bases and J by 0 bases, with 11 bases between the two germline ends. This CDR3 is built from 15 residues. CDR3 protein: CASSLRVSSYNEQFF. The CDR3 DNA reads TGTGCCAGCAGTCTGAGAGTGAGCTCCTACAATGAGCAGTTCTTC.

V gene TRBV29-1 combines with J gene TRBJ2-1, with TRBD2 matching over 12 bases. The J call may be incorrect, as the DNA end agrees better with TRBJ2-7. The CDR3 consists of 13 residues. Germline lookup yields CDR1 SQVTM and CDR2 ANQGSEA. The CDR3 DNA sequence: TGCAGCAGGCTAGCGGGAGGGGGGGATGAGCAGTACTTC. This encodes CSRLAGGGDEQYF.

This clonotype was seen at least ten times. The gene calls are TRBV27 and TRBJ2-1, with TRBD2 as a possible D gene (6 bases). The CDR3 has 16 residues. Germline CDR1 and CDR2: MNHEY and SMNVEV (reference sequence). The germline V and J ends were trimmed by 5 bases and 2 bases, with 16 bases remaining between them. The CDR3: CASSLSLATTYNEQFF. CDR3 DNA sequence: TGTGCCAGCAGTCTGTCCCTAGCGACTACCTACAATGAGCAGTTCTTC.

This clonotype appeared many times. This chain links TRBV5-1 with TRBJ1-1, with D tentatively TRBD1 (5 bases). The CDR3 spans 13 residues. The ends were cut back, 0 bases at V and 8 bases at J, with 11 bases in the middle. CDR1 and CDR2 (germline): SGHRS, YFSETQ. This CDR3 reads CASSLGDVSEAFF. In DNA, the CDR3 is TGCGCCAGCAGCTTGGGGGACGTAAGCGAAGCTTTCTTT.

This clonotype occurred a few times. The chain links TRBV7-9 to TRBJ2-1; the D is unclear. This CDR3 has 14 residues. Germline CDR1 and CDR2: SEHNR and FQNEAQ (reference sequence). Trimming removed 1 base at V and 8 bases at J, with 12 bases between. CDR3 loop: CASSLELGSHEQFF. The CDR3 bases are TGTGCCAGCAGCTTAGAGTTGGGGTCCCATGAGCAGTTCTTC.

The chain recombines TRBV29-1 with TRBJ2-5; 9 bases are a match to TRBD1. The junction had 9 bases not matched to a gene; V was cut back by 4 bases and J by 3 bases. The CDR3 is made up of 15 amino acids. Germline values: CDR1 SQVTM, CDR2 ANQGSEA. This CDR3 reads CSVATGTGYKETQYF. The CDR3 DNA reads as TGCAGCGTTGCCACCGGGACAGGGTACAAAGAGACCCAGTACTTC.

This clonotype has a count of ten or more. The V call is TRBV29-1, the J call TRBJ1-1; D remains unclear. V lost 5 bases and J lost 7, with 8 bases in between. Germline CDR1 reads SQVTM; CDR2 reads ANQGSEA. The length of the CDR3 is 10 residues. The CDR3 spells CSVLDGEAFF. CDR3 in DNA: TGCAGCGTTTTAGACGGTGAAGCTTTCTTT. Based on the CDR3 plus reference TRBV29-1 and TRBJ1-1, the full variable domain is SAVISQKPSRDICQRGTSLTIQCQVDSQVTMMFWYRQQPGQSLTLIATANQGSEATYESGFVIDKFPISRPNLTFSTLTVSNMSPEDSSIYLCSVLDGEAFFGQGTRLTVV.

At least ten counts were recorded for this clonotype. The V and J genes are TRBV7-2 and TRBJ1-5, with 10 bases fitting TRBD1. V lost 7 bases to trimming and J lost 7 bases; unmatched junction nucleotides: 7. Per germline, CDR1 SGHTA and CDR2 FQGNSA. The CDR3 length is 14 residues. CDR3 in DNA: TGTGCCAGCACCGCGACAGGGGGCCGCCAGCCCCAGCATTTT. It yields the protein CASTATGGRQPQHF.

V usage is TRBV3-1 and J usage is TRBJ1-1; D not resolved. V shed 4 bases and J shed 5 bases, with 17 bases lying between them. The germline CDR1 and CDR2 sequences are LGHDT and YNNKEL (reference sequence). This CDR3 has 15 residues. The CDR3 DNA is TGTGCCAGCAGCCCAGGCAGGTTCCGGGAAACTGAAGCTTTCTTT. It is translated as CASSPGRFRETEAFF.

This clonotype was seen many times. The CDR3 region is CASTTGELFF. The CDR3 DNA sequence: TGTGCCAGCACGACCGGGGAGCTGTTTTTT. J is TRBJ2-2 and V is TRBV6-4; no clear D. The CDR3 covers 10 residues. The V gene's germline CDR1 is MRHNA and CDR2 SNTAGT. Trimming took 7 bases from V and 5 from J, leaving 2 bases between them.